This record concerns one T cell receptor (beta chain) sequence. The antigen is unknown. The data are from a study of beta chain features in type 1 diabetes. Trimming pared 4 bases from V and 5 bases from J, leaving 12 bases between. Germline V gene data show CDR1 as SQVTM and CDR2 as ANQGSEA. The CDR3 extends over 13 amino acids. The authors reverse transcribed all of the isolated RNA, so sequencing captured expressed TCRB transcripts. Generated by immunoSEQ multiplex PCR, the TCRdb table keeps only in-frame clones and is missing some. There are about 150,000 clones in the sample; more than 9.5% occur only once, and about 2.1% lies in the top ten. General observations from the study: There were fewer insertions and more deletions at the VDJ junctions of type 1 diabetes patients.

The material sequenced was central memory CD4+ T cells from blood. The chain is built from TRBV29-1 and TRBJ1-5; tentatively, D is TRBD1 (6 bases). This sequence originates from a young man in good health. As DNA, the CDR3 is TGCAGCGTTGGGTGGGGGGCGGATCAGCCCCAGCATTTT. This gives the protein CSVGWGADQPQHF. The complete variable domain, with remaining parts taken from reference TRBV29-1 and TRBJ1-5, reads SAVISQKPSRDICQRGTSLTIQCQVDSQVTMMFWYRQQPGQSLTLIATANQGSEATYESGFVIDKFPISRPNLTFSTLTVSNMSPEDSSIYLCSVGWGADQPQHFGDGTRLSIL.